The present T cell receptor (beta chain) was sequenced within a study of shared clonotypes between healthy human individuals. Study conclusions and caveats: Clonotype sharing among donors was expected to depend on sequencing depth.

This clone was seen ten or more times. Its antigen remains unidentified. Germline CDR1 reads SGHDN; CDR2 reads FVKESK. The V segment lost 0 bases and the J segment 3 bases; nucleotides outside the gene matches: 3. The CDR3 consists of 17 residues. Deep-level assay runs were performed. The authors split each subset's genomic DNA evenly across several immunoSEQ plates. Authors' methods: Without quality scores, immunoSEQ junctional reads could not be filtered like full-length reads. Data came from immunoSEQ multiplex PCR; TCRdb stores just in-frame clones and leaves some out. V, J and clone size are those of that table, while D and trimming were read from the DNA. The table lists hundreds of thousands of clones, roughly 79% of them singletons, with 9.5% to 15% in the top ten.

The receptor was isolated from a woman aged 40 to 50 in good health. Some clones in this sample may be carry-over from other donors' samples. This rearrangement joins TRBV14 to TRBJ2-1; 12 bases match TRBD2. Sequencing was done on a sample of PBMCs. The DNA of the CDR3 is TGTGCCAGCAGCCAAGATTGGACTAGCGGGAACTACAATGAGCAGTTCTTC. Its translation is CASSQDWTSGNYNEQFF.